The next 22 T cell receptor beta chains were all read from a single sample in a study of control samples from healthy donors and cancer patients (dated by TCRdb to 2018 to 2020). The library was made by the immunoSEQ multiplex PCR assay. TCRdb took over this immuneACCESS table, retaining in-frame rearrangements with V and J assigned. Such tables are incomplete; in checked studies, under half of the missing clones stem from an unresolved V gene, and the remainder is unexplained. In all, the sample holds about 98,000 clones, and over 60% of those were seen once. Roughly 10% of the sample is taken by the ten largest. The specimen was blood. The source of these receptors is a woman in her 30s in good health.

The chain couples TRBV5-1 to TRBJ2-1; D might be TRBD1 (5 bases). Trimming stripped 2 bases from V and 7 bases from J, with 7 bases between. Germline V gives CDR1 SGHRS, CDR2 YFSETQ. This CDR3 contains 12 residues. The CDR3 protein is CASSFQGNEQFF. CDR3 nucleotides: TGCGCCAGCAGCTTCCAGGGAAATGAGCAGTTCTTC.

This clone occurred once. CDR3 residues: CSVVFGLAGGRETQYF. The CDR3 bases are TGCAGCGTTGTTTTTGGGCTAGCGGGGGGAAGGGAGACCCAGTACTTC. This chain joins TRBV29-1 and TRBJ2-5, with TRBD2 identical over 11 bases. In germline, CDR1 is SQVTM, CDR2 ANQGSEA. This CDR3 is 16 amino acids long. J lost 5 bases, V lost 4 bases, and 12 bases had no gene match.

V usage is TRBV19 and J usage is TRBJ1-5, with D possibly TRBD1 on 6 matching bases. Germline CDR1 reads LNHDA; CDR2 reads SQIVND (reference sequence). The V end was cut by 3 bases, the J end by 2 bases, with 11 bases between. The CDR3 length is 15 residues. CDR3 in DNA: TGTGCCAGTAGTATTTGGGGGCAAGGCAATCAGCCCCAGCATTTT. This translates into CASSIWGQGNQPQHF.

Concerning this clone itself: Other DNA variants within this sample encode the same CDR3. The V call is TRBV30, the J call TRBJ1-1; D gene uncertain. CDR3 length equals 11 residues. With 0 bases removed from V and 2 bases from J, the gap between germline ends came to 1 base. Germline V gene lookup returns CDR1 GTSNPN and CDR2 SVGIG (reference sequence). CDR3 region: CAWSVNTEAFF. The CDR3 region has the DNA TGTGCCTGGAGTGTTAACACTGAAGCTTTCTTT.

V and J are TRBV6-5 and TRBJ2-6; 7 positions match TRBD1. J was trimmed by 2 bases and V by 6 bases; bases with no gene match: 4. The germline V gene has CDR1 MNHEY and CDR2 SVGAGI. The CDR3 is 15 amino acids. CDR3 coding DNA: TGTGCCAGCAGGGAGCAGGGGGCTGGGGCCAACGTCCTGACTTTC. Translation gives CASREQGAGANVLTF.

The chain recombines TRBV6-5 with TRBJ1-1, with 8 bases matching TRBD1. The CDR3 spans 14 residues. Germline CDR1 and CDR2: MNHEY and SVGAGI. The V gene end was trimmed by 7 bases and the J gene end by 4 bases; junction bases not matched to a gene: 8. CDR3 nucleotide sequence: TGTGCCAGCATCCTAGGACAGGGTAGCACTGAAGCTTTCTTT. Its translation: CASILGQGSTEAFF.

The V call is TRBV10-3, the J call TRBJ2-5; weak D call: TRBD2 (6 bases). Trimming removed 2 bases at V and 5 bases at J, with 12 bases between. Looked up from germline, CDR1 is ENHRY and CDR2 is SYGVKD. The CDR3 is made up of 14 amino acids. The CDR3 region is CAISETAGGETQYF. The CDR3 region has the DNA TGTGCCATCAGTGAGACCGCTGGGGGGGAGACCCAGTACTTC.

The chain is built from TRBV5-6 and TRBJ1-5; D ambiguous. V shed 4 bases and J shed 4 bases, with 12 bases lying between them. CDR1 is SGHDT and CDR2 is YYEEEE in the germline V gene. CDR3 length: 14 residues. The CDR3 DNA reads TGTGCCAGCAGCCAGGACGGTTCGAATCAGCCCCAGCATTTT. Translation gives CASSQDGSNQPQHF.

This clone was detected a few times. This chain links TRBV4-3 with TRBJ1-6, with TRBD1 matching over 9 bases. V trimming: 4 bases; J trimming: 7 bases; junction bases outside the gene matches: 5. The CDR3 covers 15 residues. CDR1 and CDR2 from the germline V gene are LGHNA and YSLEER. The CDR3 sequence is CASSLAGTGNSPLHF. The CDR3 DNA follows: TGCGCCAGCAGCCTAGCCGGGACAGGGAATTCACCCCTCCACTTT.

V is TRBV19 and J is TRBJ2-7; the D gene is possibly TRBD2 (5 bases). Germline V lookup: CDR1 LNHDA, CDR2 SQIVND (reference sequence). The CDR3 extends over 13 amino acids. Trimming left V 6 bases short and J 2 bases short, with 11 bases between. In DNA, the CDR3 is TGTGCCAGTAGGGCGGAGGATACCTACGAGCAGTACTTC. The encoded protein is CASRAEDTYEQYF.

This clone occurred once. This chain connects TRBV4-3 to TRBJ2-7; D is undetermined. The germline V gene has CDR1 LGHNA and CDR2 YSLEER. Deletions cut 0 bases from V and 1 base from J, with 7 bases between. This CDR3 is 14 amino acids long. The CDR3 loop is CASSQDRTSYEQYF. CDR3 bases: TGCGCCAGCAGCCAAGATCGGACGTCCTACGAGCAGTACTTC.

The CDR3 coding sequence is TGCGCCAGCCACCTCTCCGGCCGGAACACTGAAGCTTTCTTT. Residues: CASHLSGRNTEAFF. V usage is TRBV5-1 and J usage is TRBJ1-1; D is undetermined. Trimming stripped 7 bases from V and 1 base from J, with 14 bases between. Germline-derived CDR1 and CDR2 are SGHRS and YFSETQ. The CDR3 extends over 14 amino acids.

This clone was detected only a few times. The rearrangement joins TRBV11-2 to TRBJ2-7, with a tentative D call TRBD1 (5 bases). Germline V gene data show CDR1 as SGHAT and CDR2 as FQNNGV. This CDR3 has 12 amino acids. Between the trimmed V and J ends, which lost 5 bases and 4 bases, there was a span of 9 bases. CDR3 coding DNA: TGTGCCAGCAGCCGATCAGGGTACGAGCAGTACTTC. Translating gives CASSRSGYEQYF.

The chain employs TRBV4-2 and TRBJ2-7; D might be TRBD1 or TRBD2, each matching 5 bases. Germline values: CDR1 LGHNA, CDR2 YNFKEQ. V lost 1 base and J 5 bases, leaving 12 bases between the germline ends. This CDR3 is 14 amino acids long. This chain's CDR3 is CASSQAGPGNEQYF. DNA of the CDR3: TGTGCCAGCAGCCAAGCGGGACCGGGAAACGAGCAGTACTTC.

This clone was picked up one time. V usage is TRBV3-1 (or the pseudogene TRBV3-2) and J usage is TRBJ1-1, with D possibly TRBD1 on 6 matching bases. CDR1 is LGHDT and CDR2 is YNNKEL in the germline V gene (reference sequence). V dropped 4 bases and J dropped 1 base, with 10 bases sitting between them. CDR3 size: 14 residues. The CDR3 reads CASSPAGQNTEAFF. In nucleotides, the CDR3 is TGTGCCAGCAGCCCAGCGGGACAGAACACTGAAGCTTTCTTT.

This clone appeared once. The genes are TRBV27 and TRBJ1-5; D uncertain. V was shortened by 2 bases and J by 12 bases, with 14 bases between the two germline ends. Germline V gives CDR1 MNHEY, CDR2 SMNVEV (reference sequence). The CDR3 sequence is 13 residues long. CDR3 in amino acids: CASSLIIGEIQHF. CDR3 nucleotide sequence: TGTGCCAGCAGTTTAATTATTGGGGAGATCCAGCATTTT.

V gene TRBV12-5 combines with J gene TRBJ2-5; 16 bases are a match to TRBD2. Germline CDR1 and CDR2: LGHNT and FRNRAP. The CDR3 is made up of 21 amino acids. The V segment lost 2 bases and the J segment 4 bases; nucleotides outside the gene matches: 16. The CDR3 nucleotides read TGTGCTAGTGGTTTGATCCTATCCGGGACTAGCGGGGGGGCCCTTGGAGAGACCCAGTACTTC. Protein sequence: CASGLILSGTSGGALGETQYF.

Concerning this clone: One end of the junction does not line up with germline, which may come from a read error. The chain is built from TRBV13 and TRBJ2-6; D perhaps matches TRBD1 (6 bases). Germline CDR1 reads PRHDT; CDR2 reads FYEKMQ (reference sequence). The CDR3 contains 15 residues. The CDR3 reads CASSLSGAGANALTF. The CDR3 DNA reads as TGTGCCAGCAGCTTATCAGGGGCTGGGGCCAACGCCCTGACTTTC.

V and J are TRBV5-1 and TRBJ2-5; 10 bases are a match to TRBD2. The CDR3 extends over 15 amino acids. Germline V gene lookup returns CDR1 SGHRS and CDR2 YFSETQ. V lost 2 bases, J lost 2 bases, and 3 bases stayed unmatched. The CDR3 loop is CASSLPAGGQETQYF. The CDR3 DNA sequence: TGCGCCAGCAGCTTACCAGCGGGGGGGCAAGAGACCCAGTACTTC.

This CDR3 reads CASSKGGQGAGELFF. DNA of the CDR3: TGTGCCAGCTCAAAGGGGGGACAGGGGGCCGGGGAGCTGTTTTTT. The V gene is TRBV7-2, the J gene TRBJ2-2; 11 nucleotides line up with TRBD1. The CDR3 is 15 amino acids. Germline V CDR1 and CDR2: SGHTA, FQGNSA. V dropped 8 bases and J dropped 6; count of bases not matched to a gene: 8.

The CDR3 spells CASSLVGADNYGYTF. In DNA form, the CDR3 reads TGTGCCAGCAGCTTGGTAGGGGCCGATAACTATGGCTACACCTTC. The genes are TRBV5-5 and TRBJ1-2; tentative D call: TRBD1 (5 bases). Germline loops: CDR1 SGHKS, CDR2 YYEKEE (reference sequence). The germline V and J ends were trimmed by 0 bases and 1 base, with 10 bases remaining between them. This CDR3 contains 15 residues.

The chain employs TRBV7-3 and TRBJ1-6; D call uncertain. V was shortened by 4 bases and J by 4 bases, with 8 bases between the two germline ends. CDR3 length equals 14 residues. Germline CDR1 reads SGHTA; CDR2 reads FQGTGA. In DNA, the CDR3 is TGTGCCAGCAGCTCCAAGGGTTATAATTCACCCCTCCACTTT. It specifies CASSSKGYNSPLHF. Variable domain in full (rest from reference TRBV7-3 and TRBJ1-6): GAGVSQTPSNKVTEKGKYVELRCDPISGHTALYWYRQSLGQGPEFLIYFQGTGAADDSGLPNDRFFAVRPEGSVSTLKIQRTERGDSAVYLCASSSKGYNSPLHFGNGTRLTVT.